This entry is about one T cell receptor beta chain. Its specificity is unknown. For TCR, cDNA came from 5'RACE template switching, which added a universal primer site and UMIs. MiXCR was run by TCRdb on the 5' RACE reads, yielding one entry per CDR3 protein. The data show roughly 350,000 distinct CDR3 sequences, with about 4% seen just once and roughly 24% held by the top ten. The data originate from a study of T cells after yellow fever vaccination. Whole-study findings and limits: Few clonotypes appeared in both CD4 and CD8 compartments. Bulk-population clonotypes that are abundant could appear as contaminants in FACS-sorted repertoires.

V was trimmed by 6 bases and J by 1 base, leaving 19 bases between them. Per the germline V gene, CDR1 is MNHEY and CDR2 is SVGAGI. CDR3 length: 16 amino acids. The clonotype originates from a man younger than 35 who received the YFV17D yellow fever vaccine. The J gene is TRBJ2-7, the V gene TRBV6-5; possibly TRBD1 for D (5 bases). The specimen comprised PBMCs, sampled 5 days after the yellow fever booster vaccination. In DNA form, the CDR3 reads TGTGCCAGCAGCCCTGTGCCCCCGCCAGGGTCCTACGAGCAGTACTTC. This codes for CASSPVPPPGSYEQYF.